The rows below give T cell receptor beta chains drawn from one sample of a study of blood T cell repertoires in COVID-19. Sequenced by immunoSEQ multiplex PCR; TCRdb stores in-frame clones only, minus some. The sample consists of roughly 340,000 clones, roughly 89% of them appearing once. The specimen was peripheral blood. These receptors were obtained from a woman aged 18-35 years who had recovered from COVID-19. CDR3s include the opening cysteine and the closing phenylalanine or tryptophan. D genes are given only for firm matches. Clone size is stated in some rows and not others, as once, few, many or a class when expanded.

D gene	CDR3 length	clone size	V gene	J gene	CDR3 DNA	CDR3 protein
TRBD2	17	NA	TRBV5-1	TRBJ2-1	TGCGCCAGCAGGGATTTGCCGCTAGCGGGGGCATACAATGAGCAGTTCTTC	CASRDLPLAGAYNEQFF
NA	15	NA	TRBV19	TRBJ1-4	TGTGCCAGTAGTATACGGCAGGGGAGCTATGAAAAACTGTTTTTT	CASSIRQGSYEKLFF
TRBD2	14	NA	TRBV10-3	TRBJ2-3	TGTGCCACAGCAGAAGGACTAGCCAGAGCAACGCAGTATTTT	CATAEGLARATQYF
NA	16	NA	TRBV21-1	TRBJ1-4	TGTGCCAGCAGCAACAATTCGGCAGGATCGGATGAAAAACTGTTTTTT	CASSNNSAGSDEKLFF
NA	15	once	TRBV11-2	TRBJ2-1	TGTGCCAGCAGCTTAGTTGTAGGGGTCAGCGGGGAGCAGTTCTTC	CASSLVVGVSGEQFF
NA	17	NA	TRBV13	TRBJ2-3	TGTGCCAGCAGCCAGACAGGCTGGGTTAGCAGAGGAGATACGCAGTATTTT	CASSQTGWVSRGDTQYF
TRBD1	15	once	TRBV30	TRBJ2-3	TGTGCCTGGAGCCCGGGACAGGGGACTCTAGATACGCAGTATTTT	CAWSPGQGTLDTQYF
TRBD2	15	NA	TRBV2	TRBJ2-3	TGTGCCAGCAGCGCGCCTGCGGGAGTGACAGATACGCAGTATTTT	CASSAPAGVTDTQYF
NA	15	few	TRBV19	TRBJ2-2	TGTGCCAGTAGTCCCCGTACTAGCCCCACCGGGGAGCTGTTTTTT	CASSPRTSPTGELFF
TRBD2	13	NA	TRBV24-1	TRBJ2-1	TGTGCCACCGGGACTAGTTGGTCCGATGAGCAGTTCTTC	CATGTSWSDEQFF
TRBD1	11	NA	TRBV29-1	TRBJ1-2	TGCAGCGGCCGACAGGGGCCGGGCTACACCTTC	CSGRQGPGYTF
TRBD2	13	NA	TRBV2	TRBJ2-5	TGTGCCAGCATGGCTAGCGGGATGGAGACCCAGTACTTC	CASMASGMETQYF
NA	13	NA	TRBV7-2	TRBJ2-3	TGTGCCAGCAGGAGGGAACGGATAGATACGCAGTATTTT	CASRRERIDTQYF
NA	13	hyperexpanded	TRBV5-6	TRBJ1-4	TGTGCCAGCAGCTTAGAGCCTAATGAAAAACTGTTTTTT	CASSLEPNEKLFF
TRBD1	18	NA	TRBV24-1	TRBJ1-5	TGTGCCACCAGTGCCGCAGACAGGGGCTACCGGGGCAATCAGCCCCAGCATTTT	CATSAADRGYRGNQPQHF
NA	13	NA	TRBV3-1/TRBV3-2	TRBJ1-5	TGTGCCAGCAGCCCAGGGCCACAGGGGCCCCAGCATTTT	CASSPGPQGPQHF
TRBD2	13	NA	TRBV19	TRBJ2-5	TGTGCCAGCTCGCGGGGGTTGGGGGAGACCCAGTACTTC	CASSRGLGETQYF
NA	15	NA	TRBV14	TRBJ2-4	TGTGCCAGCAGCCAGGGGGGAGGAGGGGCGGACATTCAGTACTTC	CASSQGGGGADIQYF
TRBD2	17	once	TRBV5-1	TRBJ2-1	TGCGCCAGCAGCCTAGGGACTAGCGGGAGGGCTTGGAATGAGCAGTTCTTC	CASSLGTSGRAWNEQFF
TRBD1	14	NA	TRBV27	TRBJ1-2	TGTGCCAGCAGCAAGGACAGGGGACCCTATGGCTACACCTTC	CASSKDRGPYGYTF
TRBD1	14	NA	TRBV27	TRBJ2-3	TGTGCCAGCAGTTTCGGACAGGGCACAGATACGCAGTATTTT	CASSFGQGTDTQYF
TRBD1	13	NA	TRBV12-5	TRBJ2-5	TGTGCTAGTGGGGGGACAGAACAAGAGACCCAGTACTTC	CASGGTEQETQYF
NA	13	NA	TRBV6-6	TRBJ1-4	TGTGCCAGCAGTTACAGGGGTGGCGAAAAACTGTTTTTT	CASSYRGGEKLFF
NA	13	NA	TRBV19	TRBJ1-2	TGTGCCAGTAGTATTCTCGCAGGGAATGGCTACACCTTC	CASSILAGNGYTF
NA	13	NA	TRBV18	TRBJ2-1	TGTGCCAGCTTACGGGACTCCGCGCCGTGGCAGTTCTTC	CASLRDSAPWQFF
NA	12	NA	TRBV25-1	TRBJ1-6	TGTGCCAGTAACACAGGGAATTCACCCCTCCACTTT	CASNTGNSPLHF
NA	16	once	TRBV24-1	TRBJ1-5	TGTGCCACCAGTGATCCAACAGGGCCGGGCAATCAGCCCCAGCATTTT	CATSDPTGPGNQPQHF
TRBD1	15	NA	TRBV5-1	TRBJ1-4	TGCGCCAGCAGTAAGGACAGGGCCTATAATGAAAAACTGTTTTTT	CASSKDRAYNEKLFF
NA	16	NA	TRBV12-2	TRBJ2-4	TGTGCAAGTCGCTTACACTACAGGGTTGGCAAAAACATTCAGTACTTC	CASRLHYRVGKNIQYF
NA	16	once	TRBV19	TRBJ2-3	TGTGCCAGTAGTACGTTGGGGCAGCTCAGCACAGATACGCAGTATTTT	CASSTLGQLSTDTQYF
NA	11	NA	TRBV30	TRBJ1-1	TGTGCCTGGAGTGGGCAGTCAAAAGCTTTCTTT	CAWSGQSKAFF
NA	13	once	TRBV10-3	TRBJ1-1	TGTGCCATCAGGACAGAAACGATCACTGAAGCTTTCTTT	CAIRTETITEAFF
NA	15	NA	TRBV15	TRBJ1-4	TGTGCCACCAGCAGAGAGGGGAATCGGGGGGAAAAACTGTTTTTT	CATSREGNRGEKLFF
NA	15	NA	TRBV10-3	TRBJ1-1	TGTGCCATCAGTGAGTCGGGGGTGCGGGGGACTGAAGCTTTCTTT	CAISESGVRGTEAFF
TRBD2	13	NA	TRBV2	TRBJ2-5	TGTGCCAGCAGCGGGACTAGGTCAGAGACCCAGTACTTC	CASSGTRSETQYF
NA	14	NA	TRBV27	TRBJ1-5	TGTGCCAGCACTCCCGGGGGGAGCAATCAGCCCCAGCATTTT	CASTPGGSNQPQHF
NA	15	NA	TRBV27	TRBJ1-2	TGTGCCAGCGCCGTAAGGGGGTGGGACGACTATGGCTACACCTTC	CASAVRGWDDYGYTF
TRBD2	14	NA	TRBV6-5	TRBJ2-5	TGTGCCAGCAGAACGGGACTAGCGGAAGAGACCCAGTACTTC	CASRTGLAEETQYF